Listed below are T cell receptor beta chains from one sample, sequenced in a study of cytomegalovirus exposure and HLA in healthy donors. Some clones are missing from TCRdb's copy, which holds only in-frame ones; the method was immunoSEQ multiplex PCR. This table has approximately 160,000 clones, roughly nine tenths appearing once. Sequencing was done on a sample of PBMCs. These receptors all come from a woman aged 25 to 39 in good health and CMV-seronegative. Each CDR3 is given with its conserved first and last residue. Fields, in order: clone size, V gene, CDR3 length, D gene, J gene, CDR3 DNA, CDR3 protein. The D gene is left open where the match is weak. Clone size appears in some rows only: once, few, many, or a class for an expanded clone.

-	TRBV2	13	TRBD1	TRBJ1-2	TGTGCCAGCAGTGATCAGGGGGCGAGGGGCTACACCTTC	CASSDQGARGYTF
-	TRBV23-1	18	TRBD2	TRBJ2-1	TGCGCCAGCAGTCAATCGTCCAGACTAGCGGGCCGATACAATGAGCAGTTCTTC	CASSQSSRLAGRYNEQFF
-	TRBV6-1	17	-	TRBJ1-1	TGTGCCAGCAGTGAAGAGTACTATACAGCCCTATACACTGAAGCTTTCTTT	CASSEEYYTALYTEAFF
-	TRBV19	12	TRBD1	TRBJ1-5	TGTGCCAGTAGCTTTGACAGGGAGACCCAGCATTTT	CASSFDRETQHF
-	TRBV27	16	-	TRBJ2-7	TGTGCCAGCAGTTTAAGTCGGGCAGCCTCAAGGTTCGAGCAGTACTTC	CASSLSRAASRFEQYF
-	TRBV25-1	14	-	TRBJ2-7	TGTGCCAGCAGCACCTCCAGCCGGGACCGGGAGCAGTACTTC	CASSTSSRDREQYF
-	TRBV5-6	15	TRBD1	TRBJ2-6	TGTGCCAGCAGCTTGAGGGGGCCTGGGGCCAACGTCCTGACTTTC	CASSLRGPGANVLTF
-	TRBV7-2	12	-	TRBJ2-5	TGTGCCAGCAGCTTGATAAGGGAGACCCAGTACTTC	CASSLIRETQYF
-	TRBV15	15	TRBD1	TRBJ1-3	TGTGCCACCAGCAGAGAAACAGGGGAAGGAAACACCATATATTTT	CATSRETGEGNTIYF
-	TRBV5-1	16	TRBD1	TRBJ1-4	TGCGCCAGCAGCGACAGGGGCTCTCCAACTAATGAAAAACTGTTTTTT	CASSDRGSPTNEKLFF
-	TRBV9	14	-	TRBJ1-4	TGTGCCAGCAGCGCACCAGGAGCTAATGAAAAACTGTTTTTT	CASSAPGANEKLFF
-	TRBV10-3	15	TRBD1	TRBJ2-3	TGTGCCATCGGACAGGGGGGGCAGGCGGTCGATACGCAGTATTTT	CAIGQGGQAVDTQYF
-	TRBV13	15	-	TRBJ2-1	TGTGCCAGCAGCTGGGGGGAAGGGCCGCCATATGAGCAGTTCTTC	CASSWGEGPPYEQFF
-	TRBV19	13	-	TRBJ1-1	TGTGCCAGTAGTATCGGTAATACAGTTGAAGCTTTCTTT	CASSIGNTVEAFF
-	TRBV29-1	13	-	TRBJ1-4	TGCAGCGCTAGCCGGGGCTTTAATGAAAAACTGTTTTTT	CSASRGFNEKLFF
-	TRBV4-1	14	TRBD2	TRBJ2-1	TGCGCCAGCAGCCTACTAGCGGGAGACAATGAGCAGTTCTTC	CASSLLAGDNEQFF
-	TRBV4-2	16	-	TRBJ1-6	TGTGCCAGCAGCCAAGGTGGGCCCCAAAGGGGTTCACCCCTCCACTTT	CASSQGGPQRGSPLHF
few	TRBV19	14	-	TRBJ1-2	TGTGCCAGTGGATTTGGTGGGGATAACTATGGCTACACCTTC	CASGFGGDNYGYTF
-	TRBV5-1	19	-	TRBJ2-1	TGCGCCAGCAGCTGGTATCCCCCGGGTCCTTCTCCCTCCTACAATGAGCAGTTCTTC	CASSWYPPGPSPSYNEQFF
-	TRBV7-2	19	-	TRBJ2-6	TGTGCCAGCAGCCTTCGGGGAAAGCCCTTACTCTCTGGGGCCAACGTCCTGACTTTC	CASSLRGKPLLSGANVLTF
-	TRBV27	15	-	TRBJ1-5	TGTGCCAGTAGAAGGGACGGTTATAGCAATCAGCCCCAGCATTTT	CASRRDGYSNQPQHF
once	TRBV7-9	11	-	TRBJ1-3	TGTGCCGTGGGCAGCGGTGACACCATATATTTT	CAVGSGDTIYF
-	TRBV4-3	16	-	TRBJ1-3	TGCGCCAGCAGCCAAGATCTCTTAGGTTATGGAAACACCATATATTTT	CASSQDLLGYGNTIYF
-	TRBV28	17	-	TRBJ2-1	TGTGCCAGCAGTTCTCAAGCGGCGGCGAGCTCCTACAATGAGCAGTTCTTC	CASSSQAAASSYNEQFF
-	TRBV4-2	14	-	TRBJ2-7	TGTGCCAGCAGCCAAGCGGGAGCGACTTACGAGCAGTACTTC	CASSQAGATYEQYF
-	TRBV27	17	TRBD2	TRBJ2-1	TGTGCCAGCAACTCCCTCCTTGGTAGCGGGGTGGCTTCGGAGCAGTTCTTC	CASNSLLGSGVASEQFF
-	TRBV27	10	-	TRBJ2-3	TGTGCCAGCATGGGAGATACGCAGTATTTT	CASMGDTQYF
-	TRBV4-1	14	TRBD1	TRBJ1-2	TGCGCCAGCAGCCAAGCAGGGGGTGGGGGTGGCTACACCTTC	CASSQAGGGGGYTF
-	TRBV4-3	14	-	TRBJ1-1	TGCGCCAGCAGCCAATACAAAGCGGACACTGAAGCTTTCTTT	CASSQYKADTEAFF
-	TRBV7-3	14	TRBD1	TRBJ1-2	TGTGCCAGCAGCCCGGACAGGGATAGCCGGGGCTACACCTTC	CASSPDRDSRGYTF
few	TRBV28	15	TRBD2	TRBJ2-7	TGTGCCAGCACCTCAACTAGCGGGAGCTCCTACGAGCAGTACTTC	CASTSTSGSSYEQYF
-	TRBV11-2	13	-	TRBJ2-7	TGTGCCAGCAGCTTCCGGGCCCATTTCCCCCCGTACTTC	CASSFRAHFPPYF
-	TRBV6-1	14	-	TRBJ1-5	TGTGCCAGCAGTGACGTGGGGGGAAGTCAGCCCCAGCATTTT	CASSDVGGSQPQHF
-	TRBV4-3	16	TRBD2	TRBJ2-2	TGCGCCAGCAGCCCCAAAAGTGCGGGAGGCACCGGGGAGCTGTTTTTT	CASSPKSAGGTGELFF
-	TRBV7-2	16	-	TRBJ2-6	TGTGCCAGCAGCGCCAACCAGATCTCTGGGGCCAACGTCCTGACTTTC	CASSANQISGANVLTF
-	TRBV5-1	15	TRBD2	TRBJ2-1	TGCGCCAGCAGCTTCGGCTCTAGCGGGAATAATGAGCAGTTCTTC	CASSFGSSGNNEQFF
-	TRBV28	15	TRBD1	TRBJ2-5	TGTGCCAGCAGCCTCGGACAGGCCCAACAAGAGACCCAGTACTTC	CASSLGQAQQETQYF
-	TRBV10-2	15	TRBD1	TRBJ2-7	TGCGCCAGCAGTGAGGACGGTACAGGGGGGTACGAGCAGTACTTC	CASSEDGTGGYEQYF
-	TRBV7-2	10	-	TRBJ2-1	TGTGCCAGCGCCAACAATGAGCAGTTCTTC	CASANNEQFF
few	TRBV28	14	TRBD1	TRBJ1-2	TGTGCCAGCAGTCGCAGGGGGCTGGGCTATGGCTACACCTTC	CASSRRGLGYGYTF